The 14 T cell receptor beta chains listed next were all sequenced from one sample in a study of cytomegalovirus exposure and HLA in healthy donors. Amplification used 60 Vbeta primers and 13 Jbeta primers. Clones were read by immunoSEQ multiplex PCR, and TCRdb kept only the in-frame ones, dropping some. The table lists 100,000 to 150,000 clones, about 81% of them singletons. The sample consisted of PBMCs. The receptors come from a woman in her forties or fifties in good health and CMV-seropositive.

The J gene is TRBJ1-4, the V gene TRBV13; D may be TRBD1 (6 bases). V dropped 4 bases and J dropped 1 base, with 10 bases sitting between them. The CDR3 runs to 15 residues. Germline V gives CDR1 PRHDT, CDR2 FYEKMQ (reference sequence). In DNA, the CDR3 is TGTGCCAGCAGCTCAGGGGAGTTAACTAATGAAAAACTGTTTTTT. Amino acid sequence: CASSSGELTNEKLFF.

This sequence joins TRBV30 and TRBJ1-1; D possibly corresponds to TRBD1 (6 bases). CDR1 GTSNPN and CDR2 SVGIG come from the germline V gene (reference sequence). The CDR3 loop spans 16 amino acids. Trimming removed 4 bases at V and 0 bases at J, with 18 bases between. The CDR3 spells CAWNGRDTYMNTEAFF. In DNA form, the CDR3 reads TGTGCCTGGAACGGACGGGACACGTACATGAACACTGAAGCTTTCTTT. Using reference TRBV30 and TRBJ1-1 for the parts outside the CDR3, the full variable domain is SQTIHQWPATLVQPVGSPLSLECTVEGTSNPNLYWYRQAAGRGLQLLFYSVGIGQISSEVPQNLSASRPQDRQFILSSKKLLLSDSGFYLCAWNGRDTYMNTEAFFGQGTRLTVV.

This clone was seen just once. This rearrangement joins TRBV5-1 to TRBJ2-3, with D possibly TRBD2 on 5 matching bases. This CDR3 is 16 amino acids long. Trimming took off 0 bases at V and 3 bases at J, with 14 bases between the two ends. Looked up from germline, CDR1 is SGHRS and CDR2 is YFSETQ. For the CDR3, the DNA is TGCGCCAGCAGCTTGGCCACGGGAAGGTGGACAGATACGCAGTATTTT. This gives the protein CASSLATGRWTDTQYF.

The genes are TRBV27 and TRBJ1-2; no clear D gene. CDR1 MNHEY and CDR2 SMNVEV come from the germline V gene (reference sequence). V lost 6 bases, J lost 5 bases, and 10 bases lay in between. This CDR3 region has 12 residues. The CDR3 sequence is CASREGLYGYTF. The CDR3 region has the DNA TGTGCCAGCAGAGAGGGATTGTATGGCTACACCTTC.

J is TRBJ2-1 and V is TRBV12-5; D uncertain. This CDR3 comprises 12 residues. The germline V gene has CDR1 LGHNT and CDR2 FRNRAP. Trimming shortened V by 4 bases and J by 8 bases, and 9 bases separated the two germline ends. The CDR3 DNA sequence: TGTGCTAGTGGTTCAGTAGCCCATGAGCAGTTCTTC. It is translated as CASGSVAHEQFF.

V gene TRBV6-6 combines with J gene TRBJ1-3; 7 nucleotides agree with TRBD1. The CDR3 runs 14 residues. Germline V gene sequence: CDR1 MNHNY, CDR2 SVGAGI (reference sequence). The trim removed 0 bases at V and 4 bases at J, leaving 0 bases unmatched. The CDR3 region is CASSYSGQGNTIYF. CDR3 bases: TGTGCCAGCAGTTACTCGGGACAGGGAAACACCATATATTTT.

The V call is TRBV5-4, the J call TRBJ2-7; 10 bases line up with TRBD1. This CDR3 spans 15 amino acids. The germline V gene has CDR1 SGHNT and CDR2 YYREEE (reference sequence). V dropped 1 base and J dropped 3; count of bases not matched to a gene: 4. The chain's CDR3 is CASSLRTGGFYEQYF. The CDR3, as DNA: TGTGCCAGCAGCTTGAGGACAGGGGGATTCTACGAGCAGTACTTC.

V usage is TRBV5-1 and J usage is TRBJ2-5; TRBD2 matches at 9 bases. Germline loops: CDR1 SGHRS, CDR2 YFSETQ. The trim removed 3 bases at V and 3 bases at J, leaving 3 bases unmatched. CDR3 length: 14 amino acids. The CDR3 DNA follows: TGCGCCAGCAGCTCGCAGCGGGGGGAAGAGACCCAGTACTTC. As protein: CASSSQRGEETQYF. Drawing the rest from reference TRBV5-1 and TRBJ2-5, the complete variable domain is KAGVTQTPRYLIKTRGQQVTLSCSPISGHRSVSWYQQTPGQGLQFLFEYFSETQRNKGNFPGRFSGRQFSNSRSEMNVSTLELGDSALYLCASSSQRGEETQYFGPGTRLLVL.

This clone occurred a few times. The V gene is TRBV6-6, the J gene TRBJ1-2; TRBD1 matches at 11 bases. Germline V gives CDR1 MNHNY, CDR2 SVGAGI (reference sequence). There are 15 residues in the CDR3. J lost 4 bases, V lost 3 bases, and 4 bases had no gene match. Here the CDR3 DNA reads TGTGCCAGCAGTTATGGGACAGGGGGGAGCTATGGCTACACCTTC. This gives the protein CASSYGTGGSYGYTF.

This clone turned up a few times. This chain joins TRBV5-1 and TRBJ1-4; a weak D match, TRBD1 (6 bases). Trimming took off 3 bases at V and 0 bases at J, with 15 bases between the two ends. The germline V gene has CDR1 SGHRS and CDR2 YFSETQ. The CDR3 covers 17 residues. The CDR3 protein is CASSWTGTTATNEKLFF. In DNA, the CDR3 is TGCGCCAGCAGCTGGACCGGGACAACTGCAACTAATGAAAAACTGTTTTTT. Full variable domain (rest looked up from reference TRBV5-1 and TRBJ1-4): KAGVTQTPRYLIKTRGQQVTLSCSPISGHRSVSWYQQTPGQGLQFLFEYFSETQRNKGNFPGRFSGRQFSNSRSEMNVSTLELGDSALYLCASSWTGTTATNEKLFFGSGTQLSVL.

The rearrangement links TRBV4-1 to TRBJ1-1, with 9 bases aligning to TRBD1. In germline, CDR1 is MGHRA, CDR2 YSYEKL. Trimming at V came to 3 bases and at J to 5 bases, leaving 7 bases not matched to a gene. The CDR3 extends over 15 amino acids. The CDR3 is CASSQGDRELTEAFF. Written as DNA, the CDR3 is TGCGCCAGCAGCCAGGGGGACAGGGAATTAACTGAAGCTTTCTTT.

V is TRBV5-1 and J is TRBJ1-1; D ambiguous. Per the germline V gene, CDR1 is SGHRS and CDR2 is YFSETQ. V lost 0 bases to trimming and J lost 1 base, with 10 bases between them. The CDR3 covers 15 residues. The CDR3 reads CASSLGAAPNTEAFF. The CDR3 DNA reads as TGCGCCAGCAGCTTGGGGGCAGCCCCGAACACTGAAGCTTTCTTT.

The chain couples TRBV7-9 to TRBJ2-7, with D perhaps TRBD1 (6 bases). CDR3 length equals 15 residues. With 5 bases removed from V and 0 bases from J, the gap between germline ends came to 14 bases. Per germline, CDR1 SEHNR and CDR2 FQNEAQ (reference sequence). This CDR3 reads CASSPGQTRSYEQYF. The CDR3 nucleotides are TGTGCCAGCAGCCCCGGACAGACCCGCTCCTACGAGCAGTACTTC.

The V gene is TRBV20-1, the J gene TRBJ2-5; tentatively, D is TRBD2 (6 bases). The CDR3 runs 11 residues. CDR1 is DFQATT, CDR2 SNEGSKA, per germline (reference sequence). Trimming cost V 2 bases and J 5 bases, with 6 bases left between them. DNA of the CDR3: TGCAGTGCTAGACTAGCGGAGACCCAGTACTTC. Encoded protein: CSARLAETQYF.